This TCR beta chain derives from a study of a mutant IDH1 vaccine in newly diagnosed glioma. Study information: There were eight vaccinations for patients, given in weeks 1, 3, 5, 7, 11, 15, 19 and 23. Vaccination began 4-6 weeks post radiotherapy alone, or with temozolomide cycles. Most had both radiotherapy and temozolomide beforehand; others had only one.

The CDR3 covers 16 residues. Germline values: CDR1 MNHGY, CDR2 SVAAGI. Trimming removed 4 bases at V and 5 bases at J, with 18 bases between. Produced via immunoSEQ multiplex PCR; TCRdb's table is partial and in-frame only. The repertoire holds roughly 62,000 clones, with about 86% as singletons. This clone was seen once. No antigen is known for it. Specified time point: week 5, during vaccination. In the vaccine, a single dose held 300 ug of the mutant IDH1 20-mer peptide, along with topical imiquimod. This sequence originates from a woman aged 45-65 years with glioma. This chain joins TRBV6-9 and TRBJ2-1; a weak D match, TRBD1 (6 bases). The sample here was PBMCs, taken from a glioma patient whose treatment included an IDH1 peptide vaccine. CDR3 residues: CASSSKATGWDNEQFF. The CDR3 bases are TGTGCCAGCAGTTCTAAGGCTACAGGGTGGGACAATGAGCAGTTCTTC.